The rows below give T cell receptor beta chains drawn from one sample of a study of T cells in Graves' hyperthyroidism and ophthalmopathy. Each CDR3 protein is one row after TCRdb ran MiXCR on the multiplex PCR reads. The sample comprises roughly 630,000 distinct CDR3 sequences, 15% to 19% of which are singletons, and approximately 7% rests with the top ten. Sequencing used blood. The receptors come from a woman aged 25 to 39 with Graves' hyperthyroidism. Each CDR3 is given with its conserved first and last residue. The D gene is left open where the match is weak. Part of the rows lack a size; the others show once, few, many or a class for expanded clones.

TRBD1 TRBJ1-5 few TRBV12-3/TRBV12-4 TGTGCCAGCAGGTCCAGGGGGCTTAGCAATCAGCCCCAGCATTTT CASRSRGLSNQPQHF
TRBD2 TRBJ2-3 few TRBV18 TGTGCCAGCTCACCGGGGACTAGCGGGTTCACGCAGTATTTT CASSPGTSGFTQYF
- TRBJ2-7 - TRBV24-1 TGTGCCACCAGTGATGGTAGCGCCTACGAGCAGTACTTC CATSDGSAYEQYF
TRBD1 TRBJ1-2 - TRBV7-9 TGTGCCAGCAGGCACGGACAGGACCCGGCCTATGGCTACACCTTC CASRHGQDPAYGYTF
- TRBJ1-1 many TRBV10-3 TGTGCCATCAGTGAGTCCGGCGGGAACACTGAAGCTTTCTTT CAISESGGNTEAFF
TRBD2 TRBJ2-3 few TRBV11-3 TGTGCCAGCAGCCCAGGCTCCTATAGGCCCCGGGGGGGCACAGATACGCAGTATTTT CASSPGSYRPRGGTDTQYF
- TRBJ2-1 - TRBV7-2 - CASSIYLCSARVPSYNEQFF
- TRBJ2-7 - TRBV20-1 TGCAGTCAAATTCGGGCGGACAGTGATTTCGGCGAGCAGTACTTC CSQIRADSDFGEQYF
- TRBJ1-1 few TRBV6-1 TGTGCCAGCAGTGCGACAAGGGTCACTGAAGCTTTCTTT CASSATRVTEAFF
TRBD2 TRBJ2-7 - TRBV6-2/TRBV6-3 TGTGCCAGCAGTTACTCGTCGACTAGCGGAGCCTCTAACTCCTACGAGCAGTACTTC CASSYSSTSGASNSYEQYF
TRBD1 TRBJ1-5 - TRBV19 TGTGCCAGTAGCATTATAGGACAGGGTGGTCAGCCCCAGCATTTT CASSIIGQGGQPQHF